A single sample gave rise to the 12 T cell receptor beta chains below, sequenced in a study of blood T cell repertoires in COVID-19. Assay used: immunoSEQ multiplex PCR; TCRdb lists only in-frame clones, some missing. This table has 100,000 or so clones, roughly 86% appearing once. The specimen sequenced was peripheral blood. Receptors were obtained from a man in his forties or fifties with active or convalescent COVID-19.

The chain has TRBV6-1 and TRBJ2-5, with 10 bases lining up with TRBD1. Germline CDR1 reads MNHNS; CDR2 reads SASEGT. The CDR3 consists of 14 residues. With 3 bases clipped from V and 2 bases from J, the junction kept 0 bases outside the gene matches. As DNA, the CDR3 is TGTGCCAGCAGTGAGGGACAGGGGCAAGAGACCCAGTACTTC. It specifies CASSEGQGQETQYF.

This rearrangement joins TRBV5-1 to TRBJ2-3, with D possibly TRBD1 on 6 matching bases. V lost 3 bases to trimming and J lost 2 bases, with 16 bases between them. Per the germline V gene, CDR1 is SGHRS and CDR2 is YFSETQ. The CDR3 sequence is 16 residues long. CDR3 loop: CASSSDSPKSTDTQYF. CDR3 DNA sequence: TGCGCCAGCAGCTCGGACAGCCCTAAATCCACAGATACGCAGTATTTT.

The chain uses TRBV2 and TRBJ1-2, with a possible D match to TRBD1 (5 bases). Germline V gene sequence: CDR1 SNHLY, CDR2 FYNNEI. Deletions cut 0 bases from V and 7 bases from J, with 12 bases between. The CDR3 contains 14 residues. The CDR3 loop is CASSEARAVGGYTF. The CDR3 DNA reads TGTGCCAGCAGTGAAGCCAGGGCGGTGGGTGGCTACACCTTC.

V usage is TRBV28 and J usage is TRBJ2-3, with 9 positions matching TRBD1. Germline-derived CDR1 and CDR2 are MDHEN and SYDVKM. The trim removed 2 bases at V and 3 bases at J, leaving 0 bases unmatched. The CDR3 spans 14 residues. The CDR3 nucleotides read TGTGCCAGCAGTTTAGGACAGGGGACAGATACGCAGTATTTT. It encodes CASSLGQGTDTQYF.

This chain joins TRBV20-1 and TRBJ1-6; the D is unclear. The CDR3 is 16 amino acids. V lost 3 bases and J lost 7, with 19 bases in between. Germline V gene lookup returns CDR1 DFQATT and CDR2 SNEGSKA (reference sequence). This chain's CDR3 is CSASWPLGGRNSPLHF. In nucleotides, the CDR3 is TGCAGTGCTAGTTGGCCTTTGGGAGGCCGAAATTCACCCCTCCACTTT.

The gene calls are TRBV6-1 and TRBJ1-2, with 7 bases fitting TRBD1. J was trimmed by 2 bases and V by 1 base; bases with no gene match: 10. The CDR3 spans 17 residues. Germline V gene data show CDR1 as MNHNS and CDR2 as SASEGT. The CDR3 spells CASSEGGTVYPNYGYTF. DNA of the CDR3: TGTGCCAGCAGTGAAGGAGGGACAGTTTATCCCAACTATGGCTACACCTTC.

V usage is TRBV6-2 or TRBV6-3 and J usage is TRBJ1-5; 8 bases match TRBD1. The CDR3 is 16 amino acids. Losses at the gene ends were 2 bases for V and 4 bases for J; bases not matched to a gene: 7. Looked up from germline, CDR1 is MNHEY and CDR2 is SVGEGT. In DNA form, the CDR3 reads TGTGCCAGCAGTTACCCTTTGTACAGGGGGAATCAGCCCCAGCATTTT. Its protein is CASSYPLYRGNQPQHF.

This clone occurred once. The chain links TRBV19 to TRBJ2-1; 10 positions match TRBD2. Germline-derived CDR1 and CDR2 are LNHDA and SQIVND (reference sequence). J lost 3 bases, V lost 2 bases, and 4 bases had no gene match. The CDR3 covers 16 residues. For the CDR3, the DNA is TGTGCCAGTAGTATACTAGCGGGGGACCTCTACAATGAGCAGTTCTTC. This gives the protein CASSILAGDLYNEQFF.

This rearrangement joins TRBV28 to TRBJ2-5; 7 nucleotides line up with TRBD1. V gave up 5 bases and J gave up 6 bases; unmatched junction bases: 12. There are 15 residues in the CDR3. In germline, CDR1 is MDHEN, CDR2 SYDVKM. The CDR3 DNA is TGTGCCAGCAGTGGACAGGTCACTTCCGTGCAGACCCAGTACTTC. Translation: CASSGQVTSVQTQYF. The complete variable domain, with remaining parts taken from reference TRBV28 and TRBJ2-5, reads DVKVTQSSRYLVKRTGEKVFLECVQDMDHENMFWYRQDPGLGLRLIYFSYDVKMKEKGDIPEGYSVSREKKERFSLILESASTNQTSMYLCASSGQVTSVQTQYFGPGTRLLVL.

This sequence joins TRBV6-5 and TRBJ2-5; 10 bases match TRBD2. The CDR3 consists of 13 residues. V lost 8 bases to trimming and J lost 3 bases; unmatched junction nucleotides: 3. Germline V CDR1 and CDR2: MNHEY, SVGAGI. DNA of the CDR3: TGTGCCAGCGGCACTAGCGGGAAAGAGACCCAGTACTTC. It yields the protein CASGTSGKETQYF.

In its sample, this clone was seen a few times. The genes are TRBV7-9 and TRBJ2-5, with 8 bases matching TRBD1. V was clipped by 0 bases and J by 4 bases; unmatched bases: 4. CDR1 and CDR2 (germline): SEHNR, FQNEAQ (reference sequence). CDR3 length: 15 amino acids. CDR3: CASSLAGTGAETQYF. In nucleotides, the CDR3 is TGTGCCAGCAGCTTAGCCGGGACAGGTGCAGAGACCCAGTACTTC.

The chain has TRBV3-1 (or the pseudogene TRBV3-2) and TRBJ1-2, with 8 bases that match TRBD1. CDR1 is LGHDT and CDR2 is YNNKEL in the germline V gene (reference sequence). V lost 1 base, J lost 8 bases, and 6 bases stayed unmatched. CDR3 length: 14 amino acids. In DNA form, the CDR3 reads TGTGCCAGCAGCCAAGCCCCTACAGGGGGGGGCTACACCTTC. As protein: CASSQAPTGGGYTF.